This T cell receptor beta chain was identified during a study of PD-1 blockade in mismatch repair-deficient tumors. About the research overall: Enrolled about 2013-2017, patients had progressing, pretreated mismatch repair-deficient cancers of around 12 types. Overall study results and limits: Tumor-resident clones, often undetectable pretreatment in blood, expanded then contracted after pembrolizumab.

Trimming took 3 bases from V and 3 from J, leaving 14 bases between them. The CDR3 has 16 residues. The germline V gene has CDR1 SGHNT and CDR2 YENEEA. All patients were mismatch repair deficient, assessed by either PCR or immunohistochemistry. The TCR-sequenced patients were a few responders to pembrolizumab. Produced via immunoSEQ multiplex PCR; TCRdb's table is partial and in-frame only. The sample lists tens of thousands of clones, 83% occurring once. Concerning this clone: The antigen is unknown.

Specimen: peripheral blood, collected 12 weeks after starting pembrolizumab. The genes are TRBV11-3 and TRBJ1-4; D is possibly TRBD1 (5 bases). The TCR was taken from an adult with mismatch repair-deficient cancer. CDR3 sequence: CASSLGGRGSNEKLFF. DNA of the CDR3: TGTGCCAGCAGCTTGGGGGGTCGGGGGTCTAATGAAAAACTGTTTTTT.